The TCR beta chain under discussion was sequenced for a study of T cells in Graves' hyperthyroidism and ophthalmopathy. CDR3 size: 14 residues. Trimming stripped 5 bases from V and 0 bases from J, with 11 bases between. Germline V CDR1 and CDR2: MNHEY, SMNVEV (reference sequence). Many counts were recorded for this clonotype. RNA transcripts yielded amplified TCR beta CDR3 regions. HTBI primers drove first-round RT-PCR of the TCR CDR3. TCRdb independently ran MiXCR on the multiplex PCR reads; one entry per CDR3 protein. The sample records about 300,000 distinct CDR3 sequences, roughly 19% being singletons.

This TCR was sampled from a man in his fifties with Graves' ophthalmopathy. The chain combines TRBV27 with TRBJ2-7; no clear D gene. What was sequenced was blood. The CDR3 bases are TGTGCCAGCAGTACGGGTCTGTACTCCTACGAGCAGTACTTC. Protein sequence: CASSTGLYSYEQYF.